The T cell receptor (beta chain) under discussion was sequenced for a study of blood T cell repertoires in COVID-19. Across the whole study: There were acute and convalescent COVID-19 samples, and they came from the United States, Italy and Spain. PBMCs, B-cell-depleted T cells, or T cells were the source of the cDNA or gDNA that made up the material.

The authors' processing: For nucleated cells, counts were estimated from reference gene primer amplification. The table came from immunoSEQ multiplex PCR; TCRdb's copy has only in-frame clones and leaves some out. V, J and clone size are those of that table, while D and trimming were read from the DNA. Counted here are 200,000 or so clones, 70% to 90% occurring once; the ten biggest clones make up about 3%. The germline V and J ends were trimmed by 5 bases and 6 bases, with 20 bases remaining between them. The germline V gene has CDR1 SGHTA and CDR2 FQGNSA. This CDR3 contains 16 residues. The specimen was peripheral blood. The clonotype originates from a man between 45 and 60 years old who had recovered from COVID-19. The chain has TRBV7-2 and TRBJ2-1, with a possible D match to TRBD2 (6 bases). The chain's CDR3 is CASSPAGGSPSNEQFF. Written as DNA, the CDR3 is TGTGCCAGCAGCCCGGCTGGGGGGAGCCCCTCCAATGAGCAGTTCTTC.